One and the same sample provided the 25 T cell receptor beta chains below, sequenced in a study of cytomegalovirus exposure and HLA in healthy donors. A multiplex PCR was run with 60 Vbeta primers and 13 Jbeta primers. The assay was immunoSEQ multiplex PCR, and TCRdb's table has in-frame clones only and misses some. The listing records about 200,000 clones. The source material was PBMCs. The receptor set was obtained from a girl aged 2-9 years in good health and CMV-seropositive.

V is TRBV11-2 and J is TRBJ2-3; 8 bases map to TRBD2. Per germline, CDR1 SGHAT and CDR2 FQNNGV. The CDR3 spans 15 residues. J was trimmed by 5 bases and V by 6 bases; bases with no gene match: 10. CDR3 bases: TGTGCCAGCAGTACTGCCGGGACTAGAAAAGATACGCAGTATTTT. This translates into CASSTAGTRKDTQYF.

In nucleotides, the CDR3 is TGCGCCAGCAGCTTGGGGGTGGGGAGGTCCGAGCAGTACTTC. It encodes CASSLGVGRSEQYF. The chain carries TRBV5-1 and TRBJ2-7, with D tentatively TRBD2 (6 bases). Germline loops: CDR1 SGHRS, CDR2 YFSETQ. Trimming cost V 0 bases and J 6 bases, with 13 bases left between them. CDR3 size: 14 residues.

This rearrangement joins TRBV19 to TRBJ1-1, with 9 bases fitting TRBD1. Germline assignment: CDR1 LNHDA and CDR2 SQIVND (reference sequence). The CDR3 is 16 amino acids. The V and J ends lost 7 bases and 3 bases, in that order; junction bases with no gene match: 12. CDR3 in DNA: TGTGCCAGTACTACAGACAGGGGGAGAGGGTACACTGAAGCTTTCTTT. It encodes CASTTDRGRGYTEAFF. Filled out from reference TRBV19 and TRBJ1-1, the complete variable domain reads DGGITQSPKYLFRKEGQNVTLSCEQNLNHDAMYWYRQDPGQGLRLIYYSQIVNDFQKGDIAEGYSVSREKKESFPLTVTSAQKNPTAFYLCASTTDRGRGYTEAFFGQGTRLTVV.

This rearrangement joins TRBV5-6 to TRBJ2-7, with TRBD2 identical over 7 bases. CDR1 SGHDT and CDR2 YYEEEE come from the germline V gene. CDR3 size: 14 residues. J lost 4 bases, V lost 4 bases, and 8 bases had no gene match. The CDR3 bases are TGTGCCAGCAGCGCGCCAAAGCGGGATTACGAGCAGTACTTC. Translation: CASSAPKRDYEQYF.

This chain uses TRBV28 with TRBJ1-1; no definite D call. This CDR3 is 15 amino acids long. Germline V gene sequence: CDR1 MDHEN, CDR2 SYDVKM. The V end lost 4 bases, the J end lost 0 bases, and 12 bases lay between the germline ends. The CDR3 is CASSSPRVMNTEAFF. As DNA, the CDR3 is TGTGCCAGCAGTTCCCCCCGAGTTATGAACACTGAAGCTTTCTTT.

The rearrangement joins TRBV2 to TRBJ2-7, with unresolved D. The CDR3 consists of 13 residues. With 3 bases removed from V and 0 bases from J, the gap between germline ends came to 6 bases. Germline V lookup: CDR1 SNHLY, CDR2 FYNNEI. CDR3 loop: CASSDTFSYEQYF. CDR3 bases: TGTGCCAGCAGTGACACTTTCTCCTACGAGCAGTACTTC.

The chain employs TRBV7-2 and TRBJ2-3; the D gene is possibly TRBD2 (6 bases). Germline lookup yields CDR1 SGHTA and CDR2 FQGNSA. The CDR3 spans 14 residues. Trimming removed 7 bases from V and 5 bases from J, with 16 bases in between. The CDR3 DNA reads TGTGCCAGCACCCACCGGAGGGTTAAAGATACGCAGTATTTT. This gives the protein CASTHRRVKDTQYF.

The chain employs TRBV10-1 and TRBJ2-5; tentatively, D is TRBD1 (6 bases). The J call may be wrong; the DNA end is better matched by TRBJ2-7. The V gene's germline CDR1 is WNHNN and CDR2 SYGVQD (reference sequence). CDR3 length: 14 amino acids. The CDR3, as DNA: TGCGCCAGCAGTGAACAGGGTTTAACCTACGAGCAGTACTTC. As protein: CASSEQGLTYEQYF.

V and J are TRBV7-8 and TRBJ1-6; D might be TRBD1 (5 bases). The CDR3 totals 18 residues. Germline V gene data show CDR1 as SGHVS and CDR2 as FQNEAQ. V was cut by 5 bases and J by 0 bases, with 17 bases left in between. This chain's CDR3 is CASSPSGRDSSYNSPLHF. The CDR3 DNA sequence: TGTGCCAGCAGCCCCTCGGGCAGGGATAGCTCCTATAATTCACCCCTCCACTTT.

The chain combines TRBV29-1 with TRBJ2-2, with 7 bases lining up with TRBD1. V was pared by 4 bases and J by 4 bases, with 3 bases of the junction left unmatched. Germline V gene sequence: CDR1 SQVTM, CDR2 ANQGSEA. The CDR3 runs to 13 residues. The CDR3 reads CSVGRGITGELFF. In DNA form, the CDR3 reads TGCAGCGTTGGCAGGGGGATCACCGGGGAGCTGTTTTTT.

CDR3 protein: CASSGQGPGRAVYEQYF. Here the CDR3 DNA reads TGCGCCAGCAGTGGACAGGGCCCGGGAAGGGCAGTCTACGAGCAGTACTTC. The chain recombines TRBV10-1 with TRBJ2-7, with TRBD1 matching 7 bases. Germline V lookup: CDR1 WNHNN, CDR2 SYGVQD (reference sequence). The CDR3 length is 17 residues. J was trimmed by 3 bases and V by 4 bases; bases with no gene match: 15.

The chain is built from TRBV27 and TRBJ2-7; TRBD2 agrees at 7 bases. Germline V gene data show CDR1 as MNHEY and CDR2 as SMNVEV (reference sequence). The CDR3 is 13 residues long. J was trimmed by 4 bases and V by 6 bases; bases with no gene match: 6. CDR3 bases: TGTGCCAGCAGCCCGGGGGGAAGGTACGAGCAGTACTTC. Translating it yields CASSPGGRYEQYF.

The rearrangement links TRBV28 to TRBJ1-4; 7 bases align to TRBD1. This CDR3 has 14 amino acids. The germline V gene has CDR1 MDHEN and CDR2 SYDVKM. V trimming: 6 bases; J trimming: 4 bases; junction bases outside the gene matches: 5. The CDR3 reads CASRPDRVNEKLFF. The CDR3 DNA reads as TGTGCCAGCAGACCCGACAGGGTTAATGAAAAACTGTTTTTT.

Turning to this clone: Other nucleotide sequences from this sample produce the same CDR3. The gene calls are TRBV28 and TRBJ1-1; D ambiguous. Germline CDR1 is MDHEN and CDR2 is SYDVKM. The CDR3 consists of 13 residues. Trimming stripped 1 base from V and 2 bases from J, with 5 bases between. CDR3 sequence: CASSLSGNTEAFF. CDR3 DNA: TGTGCCAGCAGTTTATCAGGTAACACTGAAGCTTTCTTT.

The chain joins TRBV6-5 to TRBJ1-5, with D possibly matching TRBD1 (5 bases). The CDR3 consists of 14 residues. Germline values: CDR1 MNHEY, CDR2 SVGAGI. Trimming left V 5 bases short and J 5 bases short, with 13 bases between. The CDR3 region is CASSVQGGDQPQHF. The CDR3 bases are TGTGCCAGCAGTGTCCAGGGAGGTGATCAGCCCCAGCATTTT.

The CDR3: CASSRSDTEAFF. CDR3 nucleotides: TGTGCCAGCAGCCGCAGTGACACTGAAGCTTTCTTT. This rearrangement joins TRBV6-6 to TRBJ1-1, with no clear D. V lost 6 bases, J lost 3 bases, and 8 bases lay in between. Germline assignment: CDR1 MNHNY and CDR2 SVGAGI (reference sequence). CDR3 length equals 12 residues.

The rearrangement uses TRBV7-2 and TRBJ2-3; 9 nucleotides match TRBD2. This CDR3 region has 15 residues. Germline V gene data show CDR1 as SGHTA and CDR2 as FQGNSA. Trimming took 5 bases from V and 6 from J; bases not matched to a gene: 9. CDR3 DNA: TGTGCCAGCAGCGTGAACGGAGCGGGAGGCGATACGCAGTATTTT. Translating it yields CASSVNGAGGDTQYF.

This rearrangement joins TRBV4-2 to TRBJ2-3, with TRBD2 identical over 12 bases. The V gene end was trimmed by 0 bases and the J gene end by 0 bases; junction bases not matched to a gene: 1. Germline assignment: CDR1 LGHNA and CDR2 YNFKEQ. This CDR3 is built from 17 residues. CDR3 sequence: CASSQEGTSGSTDTQYF. The CDR3 bases are TGTGCCAGCAGCCAAGAAGGGACTAGCGGGAGCACAGATACGCAGTATTTT.

The chain has TRBV4-1 and TRBJ2-2, with a weak D call TRBD1 (6 bases). Trimming pared 6 bases from V and 3 bases from J, leaving 14 bases between. Germline assignment: CDR1 MGHRA and CDR2 YSYEKL. The CDR3 spans 15 residues. CDR3 sequence: CASRGARRDTGELFF. CDR3 sequence (DNA): TGCGCCAGCAGGGGGGCACGGAGAGACACCGGGGAGCTGTTTTTT.

The chain links TRBV10-2 to TRBJ2-1; 8 positions match TRBD2. J was trimmed by 4 bases and V by 3 bases; bases with no gene match: 8. The CDR3 is 16 residues long. Germline CDR1 is WSHSY and CDR2 is SAAADI. The CDR3 DNA is TGCGCCAGCAGTGAACCGGGACTAGTGGGGTACAATGAGCAGTTCTTC. Protein product: CASSEPGLVGYNEQFF.

The J gene is TRBJ2-3, the V gene TRBV5-1; D is possibly TRBD2 (6 bases). The germline gives CDR1 SGHRS, CDR2 YFSETQ. The CDR3 loop spans 13 amino acids. The CDR3 sequence: CTRGGSRADTQYF. The CDR3 DNA follows: TGCACCCGTGGGGGGAGCAGGGCAGATACGCAGTATTTT.

The chain uses TRBV6-5 and TRBJ2-7, with 11 bases matching TRBD2. Germline CDR1 reads MNHEY; CDR2 reads SVGAGI. The CDR3 has 14 amino acids. The trim removed 10 bases at V and 4 bases at J, leaving 9 bases unmatched. CDR3 in amino acids: CATRSGRGSYEQYF. The CDR3 nucleotides are TGTGCCACCCGTAGCGGGAGGGGGTCATACGAGCAGTACTTC.

This chain uses TRBV7-9 with TRBJ1-1, with TRBD1 matching over 7 bases. The CDR3 has 14 amino acids. CDR1 is SEHNR and CDR2 is FQNEAQ in the germline V gene (reference sequence). Trimming took 5 bases from V and 4 from J; bases not matched to a gene: 7. This chain's CDR3 is CASSPDRAITEAFF. The CDR3 DNA follows: TGTGCCAGCAGCCCCGACAGGGCGATCACTGAAGCTTTCTTT.

The chain combines TRBV5-1 with TRBJ2-3, with 10 bases that match TRBD1. Germline-derived CDR1 and CDR2 are SGHRS and YFSETQ. This CDR3 spans 17 amino acids. The J segment lost 3 bases and the V segment lost 4 bases, leaving 11 bases of the junction unmatched. The DNA of the CDR3 is TGCGCCAGCAGCATAAAGACAGGGGGCGCGTGGACAGATACGCAGTATTTT. As protein: CASSIKTGGAWTDTQYF.

The chain uses TRBV19 and TRBJ1-5, with D perhaps matching TRBD1 (6 bases). The germline V and J ends were trimmed by 3 bases and 7 bases, with 13 bases remaining between them. The CDR3 sequence is 14 residues long. CDR1 and CDR2 (germline): LNHDA, SQIVND (reference sequence). The CDR3 spells CASSIDRPDQPQHF. CDR3 nucleotide sequence: TGTGCCAGTAGTATTGACAGGCCGGACCAGCCCCAGCATTTT.